A single sample is the source of the 27 T cell receptor beta chains below, sequenced in a study of identical twins. MiXCR, run by TCRdb on the 5' RACE reads, gives a single entry per CDR3 protein. The sample shows 400,000 to 500,000 distinct CDR3 sequences, 15% to 20% of them seen only once. The sequenced sample consisted of naive T cells sorted from blood. These receptors were taken from a man aged 50 or older in good health.

This clonotype was counted ten times or more. V is TRBV20-1 and J is TRBJ1-3; maybe TRBD1 (6 bases). Looked up from germline, CDR1 is DFQATT and CDR2 is SNEGSKA (reference sequence). This CDR3 has 16 amino acids. The ends were cut back, 2 bases at V and 0 bases at J, with 14 bases in the middle. The CDR3: CSARRGGSSSGNTIYF. CDR3 in DNA: TGCAGTGCTAGACGGGGGGGCTCTAGCTCTGGAAACACCATATATTTT.

The gene calls are TRBV20-1 and TRBJ1-1; a weak D match, TRBD1 (6 bases). The CDR3 has 12 amino acids. Per germline, CDR1 DFQATT and CDR2 SNEGSKA (reference sequence). In nucleotides, the CDR3 is TGCAGAGGGACAACCGGCCTCACTGAAGCTTTCTTT. This encodes CRGTTGLTEAFF.

This clonotype was counted a single time. This chain joins TRBV7-8 and TRBJ1-5; 7 nucleotides match TRBD1. V shed 8 bases and J 1 base; nucleotides not matched to a gene: 14. The CDR3 sequence is 17 residues long. Per the germline V gene, CDR1 is SGHVS and CDR2 is FQNEAQ. CDR3 region: CASLKNRQGGSNQPQHF. CDR3 nucleotide sequence: TGTGCCAGCTTGAAGAACCGACAGGGAGGGAGCAATCAGCCCCAGCATTTT.

V is TRBV6-5 and J is TRBJ2-5; the D gene is possibly TRBD1 (5 bases). CDR3 size: 16 residues. With 0 bases removed from V and 5 bases from J, the gap between germline ends came to 16 bases. CDR1 and CDR2 from the germline V gene are MNHEY and SVGAGI. The CDR3 protein is CASSYSHRGAWETQYF. DNA of the CDR3: TGTGCCAGCAGTTACTCCCATAGGGGCGCGTGGGAGACCCAGTACTTC.

This clonotype was picked up a small number of times. The chain links TRBV28 to TRBJ2-7, with D perhaps given as TRBD1 or TRBD2 (6 bases each). The germline V gene encodes CDR1 MDHEN and CDR2 SYDVKM. The length of the CDR3 is 16 residues. V lost 5 bases and J lost 0, with 17 bases in between. CDR3 protein: CASSAGTKQGSYEQYF. The DNA for the CDR3 is TGTGCCAGCAGTGCGGGAACCAAACAGGGCTCCTACGAGCAGTACTTC.

Many counts were recorded for this clonotype. V gene TRBV6-1 combines with J gene TRBJ2-7; perhaps TRBD2 as D (6 bases). Germline V gene lookup returns CDR1 MNHNS and CDR2 SASEGT. Trimming shortened V by 7 bases and J by 3 bases, and 19 bases separated the two germline ends. CDR3 length: 15 residues. CDR3 nucleotides: TGTGCCAGCAAGGTCAAATGGGACTTTGGCTACGAGCAGTACTTC. Its protein is CASKVKWDFGYEQYF.

This clonotype was picked up a small number of times. This chain links TRBV7-2 with TRBJ2-1; D is unresolved. Trimming left V 2 bases short and J 0 bases short, with 8 bases between. The germline V gene encodes CDR1 SGHTA and CDR2 FQGNSA. CDR3 size: 15 residues. The CDR3 spells CASSLIGSSYNEQFF. The DNA for the CDR3 is TGTGCCAGCAGCTTAATCGGTAGCTCCTACAATGAGCAGTTCTTC.

V and J are TRBV4-3 and TRBJ2-2; tentative D call: TRBD1 (5 bases). With 4 bases removed from V and 7 bases from J, the gap between germline ends came to 10 bases. CDR1 and CDR2 from the germline V gene are LGHNA and YSLEER. The CDR3 length is 13 residues. CDR3 amino acids: CASSLSGNGELFF. DNA for the CDR3: TGCGCCAGCAGCCTCTCAGGGAACGGGGAGCTGTTTTTT.

In this sample, this clonotype turned up many times. This sequence joins TRBV6-5 and TRBJ2-5; D unresolved. Trimming pared 0 bases from V and 3 bases from J, leaving 8 bases between. The CDR3 length is 14 residues. Looked up from germline, CDR1 is MNHEY and CDR2 is SVGAGI. The CDR3, as DNA: TGTGCCAGCAGTTACTCTACGAGTAAAGAGACCCAGTACTTC. This encodes CASSYSTSKETQYF.

The gene calls are TRBV20-1 and TRBJ1-3; 9 bases align to TRBD1. Trimming removed 6 bases from V and 0 bases from J; junction bases left unmatched: 9. The CDR3 length is 16 residues. CDR1 DFQATT and CDR2 SNEGSKA come from the germline V gene (reference sequence). The CDR3 nucleotides read TGCAGTGCGTCGGGACAGGGATTAAGCTCTGGAAACACCATATATTTT. It is translated as CSASGQGLSSGNTIYF.

This clonotype was picked up a small number of times. The CDR3 nucleotides read TGTGCCAGCAGTCCAACAGGGGCGGGGAGCATTCAGTACTTC. Translation: CASSPTGAGSIQYF. The rearrangement joins TRBV6-2 or TRBV6-3 to TRBJ2-4; maybe TRBD1 (7 bases). This CDR3 region has 14 residues. Trimming shortened V by 5 bases and J by 9 bases, and 17 bases separated the two germline ends. The germline V gene has CDR1 MNHEY and CDR2 SVGEGT.

The chain links TRBV15 to TRBJ1-2; TRBD1 aligns across 8 bases. Germline CDR1 reads LNHNV; CDR2 reads YYDKDF (reference sequence). The CDR3 totals 15 residues. Losses at the gene ends were 1 base for V and 5 bases for J; bases not matched to a gene: 6. The CDR3 DNA sequence: TGTGCCACCAGCAGAGCACAGGGGGACATTTATGGCTACACCTTC. It yields the protein CATSRAQGDIYGYTF.

Notes on this clonotype: At one boundary the junction diverges from the germline segment, which might be a read error. The rearrangement uses TRBV29-1 and TRBJ2-1; 11 positions agree with TRBD2. The CDR3 consists of 13 residues. Germline CDR1 reads SQVTM; CDR2 reads ANQGSEA. CDR3 coding DNA: TGTTCAGCACCGGGACTAGCGGAAATTGAGCAGTTCTTC. Its translation: CSAPGLAEIEQFF.

This rearrangement joins TRBV5-1 to TRBJ2-3; 8 positions agree with TRBD2. V dropped 0 bases and J dropped 0; count of bases not matched to a gene: 3. This CDR3 is built from 16 residues. The germline gives CDR1 SGHRS, CDR2 YFSETQ. In nucleotides, the CDR3 is TGCGCCAGCAGCTTGGGGACTAGCTTGAGCACAGATACGCAGTATTTT. Its translation is CASSLGTSLSTDTQYF. Drawing the rest from reference TRBV5-1 and TRBJ2-3, the complete variable domain is KAGVTQTPRYLIKTRGQQVTLSCSPISGHRSVSWYQQTPGQGLQFLFEYFSETQRNKGNFPGRFSGRQFSNSRSEMNVSTLELGDSALYLCASSLGTSLSTDTQYFGPGTRLTVL.

At least ten counts were recorded for this clonotype. The chain joins TRBV12-3 or TRBV12-4 to TRBJ2-3; D gene unclear. The CDR3 is 14 amino acids. With 7 bases removed from V and 4 bases from J, the gap between germline ends came to 15 bases. The chain's CDR3 is CASNAEPTSDTQYF. The DNA for the CDR3 is TGTGCCAGCAATGCGGAGCCGACCTCAGATACGCAGTATTTT.

This clonotype has a count of ten or more. The rearrangement joins TRBV2 to TRBJ2-1, with TRBD1 matching over 9 bases. This CDR3 is built from 22 residues. Trimming cost V 6 bases and J 8 bases; bases outside gene matches: 32. Germline CDR1 and CDR2: SNHLY and FYNNEI. CDR3 sequence reads: CASRENPIIAFLRGQGFDEQFF. As DNA, the CDR3 is TGTGCCAGCAGAGAAAACCCTATTATAGCTTTCTTGCGCGGACAGGGGTTCGATGAGCAGTTCTTC.

This clonotype was detected many times. This rearrangement joins TRBV15 to TRBJ2-7; 7 bases match TRBD1. V was clipped by 9 bases and J by 4 bases; unmatched bases: 6. This CDR3 contains 12 residues. The V gene's germline CDR1 is LNHNV and CDR2 YYDKDF (reference sequence). CDR3 DNA: TGTGCCACATCACCCAGGGGGTACGAGCAGTACTTC. Encoded protein: CATSPRGYEQYF.

This clonotype was seen repeatedly, ten times or more. The rearrangement uses TRBV19 and TRBJ1-1; D gene uncertain. From germline, CDR1 is LNHDA and CDR2 SQIVND (reference sequence). V lost 3 bases to trimming and J lost 0 bases, with 11 bases between them. The CDR3 is 15 amino acids. CDR3 bases: TGTGCCAGTAGTATGGACGGACTAATGAACACTGAAGCTTTCTTT. This translates into CASSMDGLMNTEAFF.

This clonotype was counted a few times. DNA for the CDR3: TGTGCCAGCAGTTTATTGCAGGGGGGATATCAGCAGTTCTTC. Translating gives CASSLLQGGYQQFF. The genes are TRBV27 and TRBJ2-1; TRBD1 might be the D (7 bases). From germline, CDR1 is MNHEY and CDR2 SMNVEV (reference sequence). Trimming left V 1 base short and J 11 bases short, with 15 bases between. The CDR3 spans 14 residues.

This sequence joins TRBV4-2 and TRBJ2-1; D ambiguous. This CDR3 is 16 amino acids long. Trimming left V 0 bases short and J 0 bases short, with 9 bases between. CDR1 is LGHNA, CDR2 YNFKEQ, per germline. Here the CDR3 DNA reads TGTGCCAGCAGCCAAGATATTGTCCTCTCCTACAATGAGCAGTTCTTC. Its translation is CASSQDIVLSYNEQFF.

Many counts were recorded for this clonotype. V gene TRBV4-3 combines with J gene TRBJ1-2; D might be TRBD1 (5 bases). The germline V gene has CDR1 LGHNA and CDR2 YSLEER. The CDR3 sequence is 15 residues long. V was shortened by 0 bases and J by 4 bases, with 12 bases between the two germline ends. DNA for the CDR3: TGCGCCAGCAGCCAAGATAACGGGGGGGTCTATGGCTACACCTTC. Protein sequence: CASSQDNGGVYGYTF.

This clonotype was counted a few times. The V call is TRBV4-2, the J call TRBJ2-7; D possibly corresponds to TRBD2 (5 bases). Germline V CDR1 and CDR2: LGHNA, YNFKEQ. Trimming cost V 0 bases and J 7 bases, with 28 bases left between them. The CDR3 totals 19 residues. The CDR3 nucleotides read TGTGCCAGCAGCCAAGATGTTATACTTGGGGAGACCCCCGATGGGGAGCAGTACTTC. Translated, it gives CASSQDVILGETPDGEQYF.

The chain joins TRBV4-3 to TRBJ2-1; 12 bases agree with TRBD2. The germline V gene encodes CDR1 LGHNA and CDR2 YSLEER. With V trimmed by 2 bases and J by 3 bases, 2 bases remained unmatched. The CDR3 runs to 16 residues. The CDR3 is CASSQQLAGGYNEQFF. DNA for the CDR3: TGCGCCAGCAGCCAACAACTAGCGGGGGGCTACAATGAGCAGTTCTTC.

The CDR3 region is CASSLWETGLTYEQYF. The CDR3 nucleotides read TGTGCCAGCAGCTTATGGGAAACAGGGCTCACCTACGAGCAGTACTTC. The chain combines TRBV13 with TRBJ2-7; D possibly corresponds to TRBD1 (6 bases). The CDR3 is made up of 16 amino acids. Germline values: CDR1 PRHDT, CDR2 FYEKMQ (reference sequence). V was cut by 2 bases and J by 2 bases, with 16 bases left in between.

The chain carries TRBV6-1 and TRBJ2-7, with TRBD2 matching over 8 bases. The V and J ends lost 6 bases and 3 bases, in that order; junction bases with no gene match: 13. CDR1 MNHNS and CDR2 SASEGT come from the germline V gene. There are 16 residues in the CDR3. The DNA for the CDR3 is TGTGCCAGCAGCCTAGCCGGGGGGGCCTACCTCTACGAGCAGTACTTC. This translates into CASSLAGGAYLYEQYF.

This clonotype showed up just a few times. CDR3 region: CASSRIEQGVAEAFF. CDR3 bases: TGTGCCAGCAGCCGCATCGAACAGGGCGTCGCTGAAGCTTTCTTT. The chain recombines TRBV7-9 with TRBJ1-1, with D perhaps TRBD1 (6 bases). The germline gives CDR1 SEHNR, CDR2 FQNEAQ (reference sequence). CDR3 length: 15 amino acids. V lost 5 bases and J 6 bases, leaving 19 bases between the germline ends.

This clonotype has only a few counts. V is TRBV29-1 and J is TRBJ2-1; TRBD2 matches at 8 bases. Germline V lookup: CDR1 SQVTM, CDR2 ANQGSEA. This CDR3 has 15 amino acids. Losses at the gene ends were 3 bases for V and 0 bases for J; bases not matched to a gene: 4. In DNA form, the CDR3 reads TGCAGCGTTGACAGCCTAGCGGGCTCCTACAATGAGCAGTTCTTC. Its protein product is CSVDSLAGSYNEQFF.